Shown below are 12 T cell receptor beta chains from a single sample sequenced in a study of identical twins. TCRdb reanalysed the 5' RACE reads using MiXCR and keeps one entry per CDR3 protein. Found here are 1.5 million to 2 million distinct CDR3 sequences, 32% of them singletons; the top ten hold around 0.3%. The sample consisted of cord blood. The receptors here all came from a newborn girl in good health.

This clonotype was observed a handful of times. The rearrangement joins TRBV7-2 to TRBJ1-5, with 9 positions matching TRBD1. CDR3 length: 15 residues. Losses at the gene ends were 2 bases for V and 5 bases for J; bases not matched to a gene: 4. Germline V gene lookup returns CDR1 SGHTA and CDR2 FQGNSA. As DNA, the CDR3 is TGTGCCAGCAGCTTAAAAGGACAGGGGTATCAGCCCCAGCATTTT. As protein: CASSLKGQGYQPQHF.

This clonotype was counted between two and nine times. This rearrangement joins TRBV20-1 to TRBJ2-5, with 12 bases aligning to TRBD2. The V gene's germline CDR1 is DFQATT and CDR2 SNEGSKA (reference sequence). V was clipped by 4 bases and J by 11 bases; unmatched bases: 8. The CDR3 has 13 residues. The CDR3 region has the DNA TGCAGTGCTATGACTAGCGGGGGTGATGAGCAGTACTTC. Its protein product is CSAMTSGGDEQYF.

This clonotype was found a few times. The chain is built from TRBV6-1 and TRBJ1-5; D unresolved. Trimming removed 2 bases from V and 6 bases from J, with 8 bases in between. Germline V gene lookup returns CDR1 MNHNS and CDR2 SASEGT. CDR3 length: 13 residues. This CDR3 reads CASSERVGQPQHF. The CDR3 nucleotides are TGTGCCAGCAGTGAAAGGGTTGGTCAGCCCCAGCATTTT.

As concerns this clonotype: Germline is not matched at one junction end, which may reflect a read error. The gene calls are TRBV20-1 and TRBJ2-5; D remains ambiguous. CDR3 length equals 14 residues. Germline assignment: CDR1 DFQATT and CDR2 SNEGSKA (reference sequence). The CDR3 DNA follows: TGCGGTGCTAGTGTTTTTCGGTACCAAGAGACCCAGTACTTC. Its protein product is CGASVFRYQETQYF.

The chain links TRBV3-1 to TRBJ2-3; no clear D gene. This CDR3 contains 14 residues. Germline assignment: CDR1 LGHDT and CDR2 YNNKEL (reference sequence). Trimming pared 0 bases from V and 8 bases from J, leaving 12 bases between. CDR3 nucleotides: TGTGCCAGCAGCCAAGACCTAGGCGGACCTACGCAGTATTTT. Its translation is CASSQDLGGPTQYF.

Worth noting for this clonotype: Relative to the germline gene, one junction end is altered; a read error may explain this. V and J are TRBV15 and TRBJ2-7; perhaps TRBD2 as D (5 bases). This CDR3 contains 14 residues. Germline CDR1 is LNHNV and CDR2 is YYDKDF (reference sequence). The CDR3 protein is CSTSRDRGLFEQYF. In nucleotides, the CDR3 is TGTTCCACCAGCAGAGATCGGGGTCTCTTCGAGCAGTACTTC. Filled out from reference TRBV15 and TRBJ2-7, the complete variable domain reads DAMVIQNPRYQVTQFGKPVTLSCSQTLNHNVMYWYQQKSSQAPKLLFHYYDKDFNNEADTPDNFQSRRPNTSFCFLDIRSPGLGDTAMYLCSTSRDRGLFEQYFGPGTRLTVT.

J is TRBJ2-3 and V is TRBV12-3 or TRBV12-4; 9 nucleotides align to TRBD2. The CDR3 runs to 15 residues. V shed 5 bases and J 4 bases; nucleotides not matched to a gene: 7. The CDR3 DNA follows: TGTGCCAGCAGTCCCCCTTGCGGGGGGGCAGATACGCAGTATTTT. This gives the protein CASSPPCGGADTQYF.

The chain uses TRBV7-2 and TRBJ2-3, with D possibly being TRBD2 (7 bases). V shed 5 bases and J shed 8 bases, with 20 bases lying between them. The CDR3 has 15 residues. The V gene's germline CDR1 is SGHTA and CDR2 FQGNSA. Here the CDR3 reads CASSQPRGGGVTQYF. The DNA for the CDR3 is TGTGCCAGCAGCCAGCCGCGTGGGGGGGGCGTTACGCAGTATTTT. Full variable domain (missing parts from reference TRBV7-2 and TRBJ2-3): GAGVSQSPSNKVTEKGKDVELRCDPISGHTALYWYRQSLGQGLEFLIYFQGNSAPDKSGLPSDRFSAERTGGSVSTLTIQRTQQEDSAVYLCASSQPRGGGVTQYFGPGTRLTVL.

Many counts were recorded for this clonotype. This rearrangement joins TRBV7-2 to TRBJ2-1; unclear D gene. Trimming shortened V by 3 bases and J by 5 bases, and 11 bases separated the two germline ends. This CDR3 spans 14 amino acids. From germline, CDR1 is SGHTA and CDR2 FQGNSA. The CDR3 sequence is CASSFATPDNEQFF. CDR3 DNA sequence: TGTGCCAGCAGCTTTGCGACCCCTGACAATGAGCAGTTCTTC.

The V and J genes are TRBV11-2 and TRBJ1-2, with D tentatively TRBD1 (5 bases). This CDR3 contains 15 residues. In germline, CDR1 is SGHAT, CDR2 FQNNGV. Trimming stripped 3 bases from V and 4 bases from J, with 15 bases between. As DNA, the CDR3 is TGTGCCAGCAGCTTCGGGGCCGGGGGACGCTATGGCTACACCTTC. It encodes CASSFGAGGRYGYTF.

The rearrangement joins TRBV29-1 to TRBJ2-5; 9 bases map to TRBD1. Gene TRBJ2-7 matches the end of the DNA better, so the J call may be wrong. Germline V CDR1 and CDR2: SQVTM, ANQGSEA. The CDR3 has 13 residues. The CDR3 here is CSVPGTGNYEQYF. CDR3 nucleotide sequence: TGCAGCGTCCCCGGGACAGGGAACTACGAGCAGTACTTC.

The genes are TRBV28 and TRBJ2-4; 9 bases line up with TRBD2. With the DNA end fitting TRBJ2-7 better, the J assignment may be wrong. Germline CDR1 MDHEN, CDR2 SYDVKM. There are 14 residues in the CDR3. The CDR3 nucleotides are TGTGCCAGCTATAAGCGGGAGGAGACCTACGAGCAGTACTTC. Translation: CASYKREETYEQYF.